The 29 T cell receptor beta chains below were found in one sample sequenced in a study of T cell responses to AZD1222 COVID-19 vaccine (dated by TCRdb to the early 2020s). The sample's time point label, decoded: about 28 days (+/-7) after the second vaccine dose. The receptor library was made with the immunoSEQ multiplex PCR assay. TCRdb retrieved this table from immuneACCESS and kept in-frame rearrangements only. Not all clones are present; in checked studies, unresolved V genes account for under half, and no reason is known for the remainder. The sample table contains 140,000 to 150,000 clones; only one count was recorded for about nine tenths of them. The ten top clones hold roughly 3% of the sample. The input for sequencing was peripheral blood, taken 28 days after the second AZD1222 dose. These receptors were collected from an adult who received the AZD1222 COVID-19 vaccine.

V gene TRBV3-1 (or the pseudogene TRBV3-2) combines with J gene TRBJ1-1, with D uncertain. With 1 base removed from V and 1 base from J, the gap between germline ends came to 7 bases. The CDR3 has 14 amino acids. Germline-derived CDR1 and CDR2 are LGHDT and YNNKEL (reference sequence). The CDR3 region is CASSQVRGNTEAFF. Written as DNA, the CDR3 is TGTGCCAGCAGCCAAGTCCGGGGGAACACTGAAGCTTTCTTT.

This sequence joins TRBV28 and TRBJ2-1, with a weak D call TRBD1 (6 bases). The CDR3 totals 14 residues. Germline values: CDR1 MDHEN, CDR2 SYDVKM. The V end lost 10 bases, the J end lost 1 base, and 14 bases lay between the germline ends. The CDR3 region is CAIPKRGSYNEQFF. In DNA form, the CDR3 reads TGTGCCATCCCGAAAAGGGGGTCCTACAATGAGCAGTTCTTC. The full variable domain, in which reference TRBV28 and TRBJ2-1 provide the parts outside the CDR3, is DVKVTQSSRYLVKRTGEKVFLECVQDMDHENMFWYRQDPGLGLRLIYFSYDVKMKEKGDIPEGYSVSREKKERFSLILESASTNQTSMYLCAIPKRGSYNEQFFGPGTRLTVL.

This clone was observed a single time. This chain joins TRBV28 and TRBJ1-1; D gene ambiguous. Trimming left V 5 bases short and J 8 bases short, with 21 bases between. The CDR3 spans 15 residues. The germline V gene has CDR1 MDHEN and CDR2 SYDVKM. As DNA, the CDR3 is TGTGCCAGCAGTCTCGGATTCGCCCAAAACCTGGAAGCTTTCTTT. It yields the protein CASSLGFAQNLEAFF.

This rearrangement joins TRBV1 to TRBJ2-3; the D call TRBD2 from the table was never checked on the DNA. TRBV1 constitutes a pseudogene. This CDR3 is built from 15 residues. CDR3 in DNA: TGCACCAGCAGCCAAGATAAGGGGAGGACAGATACGCAGTATTTT. It yields the protein CTSSQDKGRTDTQYF.

This clone came up once. The rearrangement uses TRBV28 and TRBJ2-5; 8 nucleotides match TRBD2. J was trimmed by 4 bases and V by 5 bases; bases with no gene match: 9. CDR3 length: 15 amino acids. Germline V CDR1 and CDR2: MDHEN, SYDVKM. The CDR3 protein is CASSPPGTSGETQYF. The CDR3 DNA sequence: TGTGCCAGCAGTCCTCCCGGGACTAGTGGAGAGACCCAGTACTTC.

The CDR3 nucleotides read TGCGCCAGCAGCTTGGATCTGACAAGAGATACGCAGTATTTT. Its protein is CASSLDLTRDTQYF. The chain employs TRBV5-1 and TRBJ2-3; no clear D gene. Germline V gives CDR1 SGHRS, CDR2 YFSETQ. Trimming shortened V by 0 bases and J by 5 bases, and 10 bases separated the two germline ends. CDR3 length: 14 amino acids.

V and J are TRBV19 and TRBJ2-4, with a possible D match to TRBD2 (5 bases). The CDR3 sequence is 15 residues long. The ends were cut back, 4 bases at V and 4 bases at J, with 14 bases in the middle. CDR1 is LNHDA and CDR2 is SQIVND in the germline V gene (reference sequence). The CDR3 bases are TGTGCCAGTAGTACCAGTCTCCGGGAAAAAAACATTCAGTACTTC. This codes for CASSTSLREKNIQYF.

This clone has only one observation. J is TRBJ1-5 and V is TRBV10-3, with D possibly TRBD1 on 6 matching bases. Trimming removed 2 bases from V and 4 bases from J, with 9 bases in between. From germline, CDR1 is ENHRY and CDR2 SYGVKD. CDR3 length equals 14 residues. The DNA for the CDR3 is TGTGCCATCAGTGAGACAGGGAAAAATCAGCCCCAGCATTTT. Protein sequence: CAISETGKNQPQHF.

This rearrangement joins TRBV6-2 or TRBV6-3 to TRBJ1-5; the D gene is possibly TRBD1 (5 bases). The CDR3 has 15 residues. The germline V gene has CDR1 MNHEY and CDR2 SVGEGT. V was cut by 2 bases and J by 2 bases, with 10 bases left in between. The CDR3 nucleotides are TGTGCCAGCAGTTACAGGGGTGAACGCAATCAGCCCCAGCATTTT. Translating gives CASSYRGERNQPQHF.

This rearrangement joins TRBV5-8 to TRBJ1-1, with D unclear. The germline V and J ends were trimmed by 4 bases and 4 bases, with 14 bases remaining between them. CDR3 length: 14 residues. Germline CDR1 and CDR2: SGHTS and YDEGEE. As DNA, the CDR3 is TGTGCCAGCAGCCCCTACCGGGCCCCCACTGAAGCTTTCTTT. Translating it yields CASSPYRAPTEAFF.

This chain links TRBV6-5 with TRBJ2-3; D perhaps matches TRBD2 (5 bases). V lost 6 bases to trimming and J lost 1 base, with 8 bases between them. CDR3 size: 13 residues. Germline loops: CDR1 MNHEY, CDR2 SVGAGI. The CDR3 region is CASREAGTDTQYF. DNA for the CDR3: TGTGCCAGCAGGGAGGCGGGCACAGATACGCAGTATTTT.

The chain uses TRBV30 and TRBJ2-3; no reliable D call. CDR1 is GTSNPN, CDR2 SVGIG, per germline (reference sequence). This CDR3 is built from 14 residues. Trimming stripped 1 base from V and 2 bases from J, with 10 bases between. DNA for the CDR3: TGTGCCTGGAGTGGAGTTAGTATCACAGATACGCAGTATTTT. It is translated as CAWSGVSITDTQYF. Drawing the rest from reference TRBV30 and TRBJ2-3, the complete variable domain is SQTIHQWPATLVQPVGSPLSLECTVEGTSNPNLYWYRQAAGRGLQLLFYSVGIGQISSEVPQNLSASRPQDRQFILSSKKLLLSDSGFYLCAWSGVSITDTQYFGPGTRLTVL.

The rearrangement joins TRBV5-6 to TRBJ1-5, with a tentative D call TRBD1 (5 bases). The CDR3 spans 16 residues. Germline V CDR1 and CDR2: SGHDT, YYEEEE. The germline V and J ends were trimmed by 5 bases and 0 bases, with 15 bases remaining between them. CDR3 nucleotides: TGTGCCAGCAGGGGGGGAGGACCGAATAGCAATCAGCCCCAGCATTTT. This gives the protein CASRGGGPNSNQPQHF.

This rearrangement joins TRBV27 to TRBJ1-6, with 7 bases aligning to TRBD1. CDR3 length: 17 amino acids. J lost 6 bases, V lost 5 bases, and 13 bases had no gene match. The germline V gene encodes CDR1 MNHEY and CDR2 SMNVEV (reference sequence). Here the CDR3 DNA reads TGTGCCAGCAGTCTCCCGCCGGGAGACAGGGCTAATTCACCCCTCCACTTT. It yields the protein CASSLPPGDRANSPLHF.

The rearrangement uses TRBV6-2 or TRBV6-3 and TRBJ1-4; D might be TRBD1 (5 bases). This CDR3 is built from 16 residues. V was trimmed by 4 bases and J by 5 bases, leaving 17 bases between them. CDR1 MNHEY and CDR2 SVGEGT come from the germline V gene. CDR3 nucleotide sequence: TGTGCCAGCAGTTTACGTGGGGGACGGCTCAATGAAAAACTGTTTTTT. Translating gives CASSLRGGRLNEKLFF.

The CDR3 here is CASNPFRVGGQPQHF. CDR3 DNA: TGTGCCAGCAACCCGTTCCGTGTGGGCGGGCAGCCCCAGCATTTT. The chain is built from TRBV6-5 and TRBJ1-5; no clear D. Germline CDR1 and CDR2: MNHEY and SVGAGI. The CDR3 contains 15 residues. V lost 7 bases to trimming and J lost 7 bases, with 20 bases between them.

The chain recombines TRBV28 with TRBJ2-5, with 9 nucleotides matching TRBD1. There are 14 residues in the CDR3. V was clipped by 5 bases and J by 4 bases; unmatched bases: 5. Per the germline V gene, CDR1 is MDHEN and CDR2 is SYDVKM. The CDR3 spells CASSTTGGSETQYF. In nucleotides, the CDR3 is TGTGCCAGCAGTACGACAGGGGGTTCAGAGACCCAGTACTTC.

CDR3 loop: CASSPRANQPQHF. The CDR3 DNA follows: TGTGCCAGCTCACCGCGCGCCAATCAGCCCCAGCATTTT. The gene calls are TRBV18 and TRBJ1-5; D unresolved. Germline V CDR1 and CDR2: KGHSH, LQKENI. This CDR3 contains 13 residues. Trimming took 3 bases from V and 3 from J, leaving 6 bases between them.

The V gene is TRBV12-3 or TRBV12-4, the J gene TRBJ1-2; maybe TRBD1 (5 bases). The V end lost 8 bases, the J end lost 4 bases, and 14 bases lay between the germline ends. The CDR3 totals 13 residues. The CDR3 reads CASGVQAGYGYTF. The CDR3 DNA sequence: TGTGCCAGCGGAGTACAGGCGGGCTATGGCTACACCTTC.

The chain couples TRBV30 to TRBJ1-5; TRBD1 aligns across 8 bases. CDR1 is GTSNPN and CDR2 is SVGIG in the germline V gene (reference sequence). V shed 1 base and J 0 bases; nucleotides not matched to a gene: 8. There are 17 residues in the CDR3. The CDR3 spells CAWSADRGPYSNQPQHF. The CDR3, as DNA: TGTGCCTGGAGTGCTGACAGGGGTCCTTATAGCAATCAGCCCCAGCATTTT.

The chain carries TRBV19 and TRBJ2-7; 10 bases align to TRBD1. The CDR3 sequence is 14 residues long. V shed 5 bases and J 4 bases; nucleotides not matched to a gene: 5. Per germline, CDR1 LNHDA and CDR2 SQIVND (reference sequence). CDR3: CASSLTDRGYEQYF. CDR3 coding DNA: TGTGCCAGTAGTCTAACGGACAGGGGGTACGAGCAGTACTTC. The whole variable domain, filled in from reference TRBV19 and TRBJ2-7, reads DGGITQSPKYLFRKEGQNVTLSCEQNLNHDAMYWYRQDPGQGLRLIYYSQIVNDFQKGDIAEGYSVSREKKESFPLTVTSAQKNPTAFYLCASSLTDRGYEQYFGPGTRLTVT.

This rearrangement joins TRBV18 to TRBJ1-5; D is undetermined. The V gene lost 0 bases and the J gene lost 3 bases, with 6 bases spanning the gap. The CDR3 is made up of 14 amino acids. Per the germline V gene, CDR1 is KGHSH and CDR2 is LQKENI. In DNA form, the CDR3 reads TGTGCCAGCTCACCACCGGGTATCAATCAGCCCCAGCATTTT. Its protein is CASSPPGINQPQHF.

This clone was detected only once. CDR3 in DNA: TGTGCCAGCACCCACGGGGACTCCCTCAATCAGCCCCAGCATTTT. This translates into CASTHGDSLNQPQHF. V and J are TRBV28 and TRBJ1-5; TRBD1 is a possible D gene (5 bases). Germline assignment: CDR1 MDHEN and CDR2 SYDVKM. Trimming cost V 7 bases and J 3 bases, with 16 bases left between them. The CDR3 totals 15 residues.

The J gene is TRBJ1-2, the V gene TRBV19; tentative D call: TRBD1 (6 bases). The CDR3 is 15 residues long. Between the trimmed V and J ends, which lost 4 bases and 2 bases, there was a span of 14 bases. The V gene's germline CDR1 is LNHDA and CDR2 SQIVND (reference sequence). The CDR3 region is CASSRRQDTNYGYTF. DNA of the CDR3: TGTGCCAGTAGTAGACGACAGGATACAAACTATGGCTACACCTTC.

The CDR3 is CATSGNTAEAFF. CDR3 bases: TGTGCCACCAGTGGAAATACGGCTGAAGCTTTCTTT. The chain couples TRBV24-1 to TRBJ1-1; D remains unclear. This CDR3 has 12 amino acids. The germline V and J ends were trimmed by 5 bases and 6 bases, with 9 bases remaining between them. The germline V gene encodes CDR1 KGHDR and CDR2 SFDVKD.

The chain recombines TRBV28 with TRBJ1-5; possible D gene TRBD1, 6 bases. Between the trimmed V and J ends, which lost 11 bases and 7 bases, there was a span of 15 bases. The germline V gene encodes CDR1 MDHEN and CDR2 SYDVKM. The CDR3 is 12 amino acids. The CDR3 bases are TGTGCCTCCGGGGGGGGCAGGCAGCCCCAGCATTTT. Encoded protein: CASGGGRQPQHF.

The chain links TRBV20-1 to TRBJ2-1; D is uncertain. CDR3 size: 11 residues. CDR1 and CDR2 (germline): DFQATT, SNEGSKA (reference sequence). V was trimmed by 6 bases and J by 3 bases, leaving 6 bases between them. The DNA for the CDR3 is TGCAGTGCCCTACACTACAATGAGCAGTTCTTC. Translating gives CSALHYNEQFF.

The chain carries TRBV7-9 and TRBJ1-5; no clear D. The germline V gene encodes CDR1 SEHNR and CDR2 FQNEAQ (reference sequence). Trimming cost V 5 bases and J 9 bases, with 17 bases left between them. The length of the CDR3 is 14 residues. The CDR3 loop reads CASSPSGVTGPQHF. In nucleotides, the CDR3 is TGTGCCAGCAGCCCCAGTGGAGTGACCGGGCCCCAGCATTTT.

This sequence joins TRBV11-3 and TRBJ2-2, with 9 nucleotides matching TRBD2. The CDR3 totals 15 residues. V gave up 5 bases and J gave up 6 bases; unmatched junction bases: 7. Germline CDR1 SGHNT, CDR2 YENEEA. CDR3 region: CASSLVAGDPGELFF. CDR3 nucleotide sequence: TGTGCCAGCAGCCTTGTAGCGGGAGATCCCGGGGAGCTGTTTTTT.